This T cell receptor (beta chain) originates from a study of OX40 agonist ivuxolimab in advanced cancers. Across the whole study: Hepatocellular carcinoma, melanoma, renal cell or head and neck cancer affected the dose-escalation patients.

Germline trimming cut 6 bases from V and 5 bases from J; bases unmatched to any gene: 3. Germline loops: CDR1 SNHLY, CDR2 FYNNEI. The CDR3 is made up of 12 amino acids. The table came from immunoSEQ multiplex PCR; TCRdb's copy has only in-frame clones and leaves some out. This sample has tens of thousands of clones, with more than 80% found just once. Sampling times: baseline, cycle 4 day 1, cycle 7 day 1. This clonotype originated in an adult with an advanced solid tumor such as melanoma, head and neck, liver or kidney cancer. Material: CD4+ or CD8+ T cells sorted from blood, obtained in a trial of the OX40 agonist ivuxolimab. V is TRBV2 and J is TRBJ2-5; TRBD2 matches 7 bases. The CDR3 bases are TGTGCCAGCAGGCGGGAGTCGGAGACCCAGTACTTC. This gives the protein CASRRESETQYF.